The clone carrying this T cell receptor beta chain turned up a few times. Antigen specificity is unknown. Constant-region priming of approximately 500 ng total RNA yielded TCR beta cDNA. Slightly modified ARM-PCR with three nested multiplex PCR rounds yielded TCR beta libraries. The first two PCR rounds, approximately 10 cycles each, used TRBV1-TRBV30 forward primers and a C-beta reverse primer. Each CDR3 protein gets one entry after TCRdb re-called the multiplex PCR reads with MiXCR. The table lists fewer than 350,000 distinct CDR3 sequences, 60% to 80% of them singletons. The CDR3 consists of 11 residues. V was trimmed by 4 bases and J by 2 bases, leaving 5 bases between them. Germline V lookup: CDR1 GTSNPN, CDR2 SVGIG (reference sequence). The sample comes from a study of tumor-infiltrating lymphocytes in primary liver carcinoma. Background on the study: Primary liver carcinoma, confirmed by histopathology, was surgically resected. Study results and limitations: Against blood, tumors held a significantly higher top-250-clone fraction (p = 0.039).

Germline DNA was also extracted, and blood RNA was taken from unsorted whole blood. Presurgery, roughly 4 milliliters of peripheral blood were collected. The specimen sequenced was peripheral blood. The receptor was derived from a man aged 35-49 years with primary liver carcinoma and hepatitis B virus infection. The chain is built from TRBV30 and TRBJ1-1; D remains ambiguous. The CDR3 DNA is TGTGCCTGGACCGTCAACACTGAAGCTTTCTTT. It translates to CAWTVNTEAFF.